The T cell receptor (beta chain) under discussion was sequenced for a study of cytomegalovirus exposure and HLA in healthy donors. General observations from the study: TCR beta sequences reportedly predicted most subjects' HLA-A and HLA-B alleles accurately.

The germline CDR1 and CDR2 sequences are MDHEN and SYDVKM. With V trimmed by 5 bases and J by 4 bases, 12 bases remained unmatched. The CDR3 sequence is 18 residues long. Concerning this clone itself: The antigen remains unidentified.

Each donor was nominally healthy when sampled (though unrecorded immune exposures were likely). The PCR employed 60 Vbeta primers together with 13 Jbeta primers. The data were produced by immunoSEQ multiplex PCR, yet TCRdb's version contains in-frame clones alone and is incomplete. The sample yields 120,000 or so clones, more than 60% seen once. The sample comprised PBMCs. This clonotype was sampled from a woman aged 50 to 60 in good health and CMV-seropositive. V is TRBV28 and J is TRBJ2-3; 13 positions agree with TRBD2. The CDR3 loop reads CASSGERTSGRYADTQYF. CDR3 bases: TGTGCCAGCAGTGGGGAGCGGACTAGCGGGAGATACGCAGATACGCAGTATTTT.